One sample yielded the 24 T cell receptor beta chains listed below, sequenced in a study of shared clonotypes between healthy human individuals. Repertoires were generated with immunoSEQ multiplex PCR, while TCRdb's copy carries only in-frame clones and drops some. This sample yields over a million clones, of which around 97% are seen a single time; about 1% belongs to the top ten. The sample was naive CD4+ T cells sorted from blood. Subset noted: CD45RA+ positively selected. Receptors were obtained from a man younger than 40 in good health.

The chain recombines TRBV9 with TRBJ2-2; 8 bases line up with TRBD2. This CDR3 contains 14 residues. CDR1 is SGDLS and CDR2 is YYNGEE in the germline V gene. Trimming took 5 bases from V and 7 from J; bases not matched to a gene: 7. The chain's CDR3 is CASRGGLVVGELFF. The CDR3 DNA sequence: TGTGCCAGCAGAGGGGGACTAGTCGTCGGGGAGCTGTTTTTT. Using reference TRBV9 and TRBJ2-2 for the parts outside the CDR3, the full variable domain is DSGVTQTPKHLITATGQRVTLRCSPRSGDLSVYWYQQSLDQGLQFLIQYYNGEERAKGNILERFSAQQFPDLHSELNLSSLELGDSALYFCASRGGLVVGELFFGEGSRLTVL.

The chain combines TRBV28 with TRBJ2-7, with a possible D match to TRBD2 (5 bases). This CDR3 is 14 amino acids long. Germline V gene sequence: CDR1 MDHEN, CDR2 SYDVKM. The germline V and J ends were trimmed by 5 bases and 0 bases, with 11 bases remaining between them. CDR3 DNA sequence: TGTGCCAGCAGTACCCCCGGGGTCTCCTACGAGCAGTACTTC. This sequence encodes CASSTPGVSYEQYF.

The V call is TRBV5-4, the J call TRBJ2-5; 8 bases line up with TRBD1. Germline lookup yields CDR1 SGHNT and CDR2 YYREEE (reference sequence). CDR3 size: 12 residues. With V trimmed by 1 base and J by 10 bases, 3 bases remained unmatched. Here the CDR3 reads CASSLRTGHQYF. The CDR3, as DNA: TGTGCCAGCAGCTTGCGGACAGGGCACCAGTACTTC.

The J gene is TRBJ2-7, the V gene TRBV29-1, with 9 bases aligning to TRBD2. The CDR3 consists of 19 residues. J was trimmed by 5 bases and V by 5 bases; bases with no gene match: 25. Germline V gene lookup returns CDR1 SQVTM and CDR2 ANQGSEA. CDR3 in amino acids: CSVKARGEGGISGRNEQYF. The CDR3 DNA reads as TGCAGCGTTAAGGCACGTGGGGAAGGCGGAATTAGCGGGAGAAACGAGCAGTACTTC.

The chain combines TRBV10-3 with TRBJ1-3, with D uncertain. V lost 1 base and J lost 0, with 1 base in between. Germline loops: CDR1 ENHRY, CDR2 SYGVKD. The CDR3 is 13 amino acids. The CDR3 DNA is TGTGCCATCAGTGAGTACTCTGGAAACACCATATATTTT. This gives the protein CAISEYSGNTIYF.

Turning to this clone: Other nucleotide sequences from this sample produce the same CDR3. The rearrangement joins TRBV19 to TRBJ2-7; a weak D match, TRBD2 (5 bases). CDR1 and CDR2 from the germline V gene are LNHDA and SQIVND (reference sequence). V gave up 2 bases and J gave up 6 bases, with 11 bases separating them. CDR3 length: 13 amino acids. The CDR3 spells CASSIRLAGEQYF. The CDR3 nucleotides read TGTGCCAGTAGTATACGCCTGGCGGGCGAGCAGTACTTC.

The rearrangement uses TRBV10-1 and TRBJ2-7; TRBD2 is a possible D gene (5 bases). Germline lookup yields CDR1 WNHNN and CDR2 SYGVQD (reference sequence). The length of the CDR3 is 13 residues. With 5 bases removed from V and 2 bases from J, the gap between germline ends came to 10 bases. CDR3: CASSPSGTYEQYF. DNA of the CDR3: TGCGCCAGCAGTCCTTCCGGGACCTACGAGCAGTACTTC.

Concerning this clone: A junction end diverges from the germline sequence, so it may reflect a read error. The V gene is TRBV29-1, the J gene TRBJ1-1; D unresolved. CDR1 and CDR2 from the germline V gene are SQVTM and ANQGSEA. The CDR3 contains 12 residues. The CDR3 is CNVFSVTREAFF. The CDR3 nucleotides are TGCAACGTTTTCAGCGTAACCCGAGAAGCTTTCTTT. Variable domain in full (rest from reference TRBV29-1 and TRBJ1-1): SAVISQKPSRDICQRGTSLTIQCQVDSQVTMMFWYRQQPGQSLTLIATANQGSEATYESGFVIDKFPISRPNLTFSTLTVSNMSPEDSSIYLCNVFSVTREAFFGQGTRLTVV.

This chain connects TRBV28 to TRBJ2-1, with a possible D match to TRBD1 (5 bases). The length of the CDR3 is 15 residues. Deletions cut 5 bases from V and 4 bases from J, with 15 bases between. Looked up from germline, CDR1 is MDHEN and CDR2 is SYDVKM. The CDR3 nucleotides read TGTGCCAGCAGTCCCCTTTGGGCAGGGTACAATGAGCAGTTCTTC. Its translation is CASSPLWAGYNEQFF.

V gene TRBV2 combines with J gene TRBJ1-4, with 7 bases aligning to TRBD1. The V segment lost 7 bases and the J segment 3 bases; nucleotides outside the gene matches: 2. This CDR3 is 13 amino acids long. Germline CDR1 is SNHLY and CDR2 is FYNNEI. CDR3 bases: TGTGCCAGCAAAACAGGGGCTAATGAAAAACTGTTTTTT. Protein product: CASKTGANEKLFF.

This CDR3 is CASSGRGTYGYTF. The DNA for the CDR3 is TGTGCCAGCAGTGGCAGGGGGACCTATGGCTACACCTTC. The V call is TRBV2, the J call TRBJ1-2; 7 nucleotides match TRBD1. With 4 bases clipped from V and 4 bases from J, the junction kept 3 bases outside the gene matches. This CDR3 is 13 amino acids long. Germline V gene lookup returns CDR1 SNHLY and CDR2 FYNNEI.

This chain joins TRBV28 and TRBJ2-7, with D possibly being TRBD1 (6 bases). Germline CDR1 and CDR2: MDHEN and SYDVKM. The V end was cut by 4 bases, the J end by 2 bases, with 6 bases between. The length of the CDR3 is 12 residues. The CDR3 sequence: CASSWTAYEQYF. In DNA, the CDR3 is TGTGCCAGCAGTTGGACAGCCTACGAGCAGTACTTC. The complete variable domain, with remaining parts taken from reference TRBV28 and TRBJ2-7, reads DVKVTQSSRYLVKRTGEKVFLECVQDMDHENMFWYRQDPGLGLRLIYFSYDVKMKEKGDIPEGYSVSREKKERFSLILESASTNQTSMYLCASSWTAYEQYFGPGTRLTVT.

The chain is built from TRBV7-2 and TRBJ2-7; 8 bases match TRBD2. The ends lost 5 bases at V and 5 bases at J; junction bases unmatched: 17. The CDR3 runs to 17 residues. The germline CDR1 and CDR2 sequences are SGHTA and FQGNSA. The CDR3 is CASSPIGRRAGAHEQYF. CDR3 bases: TGTGCCAGCAGCCCAATAGGGAGGCGAGCGGGAGCCCACGAGCAGTACTTC. Looking up the rest from reference TRBV7-2 and TRBJ2-7 gives the full variable domain: GAGVSQSPSNKVTEKGKDVELRCDPISGHTALYWYRQSLGQGLEFLIYFQGNSAPDKSGLPSDRFSAERTGGSVSTLTIQRTQQEDSAVYLCASSPIGRRAGAHEQYFGPGTRLTVT.

J is TRBJ1-5 and V is TRBV11-2; 10 bases map to TRBD1. Germline V gene sequence: CDR1 SGHAT, CDR2 FQNNGV. The ends lost 1 base at V and 4 bases at J; junction bases unmatched: 4. CDR3 size: 16 residues. DNA for the CDR3: TGTGCCAGCAGCTTAGGCCCGGGACAGGGGAATCAGCCCCAGCATTTT. Its translation: CASSLGPGQGNQPQHF.

The J gene is TRBJ1-2, the V gene TRBV4-1; D is perhaps TRBD1 (6 bases). CDR3 length equals 14 residues. V was pared by 4 bases and J by 5 bases, with 14 bases between. Germline CDR1 MGHRA, CDR2 YSYEKL. CDR3 nucleotides: TGCGCCAGCAGCCCCCCACGGGGGGCGTATGGCTACACCTTC. It yields the protein CASSPPRGAYGYTF.

CDR3 sequence reads: CASSPGTSGIGYEQYF. The CDR3 nucleotides read TGTGCCAGCTCACCCGGGACTAGCGGGATAGGTTACGAGCAGTACTTC. The chain carries TRBV18 and TRBJ2-7, with 13 bases lining up with TRBD2. V shed 3 bases, J shed 4 bases, and the junction held 6 bases outside the gene matches. This CDR3 is 16 amino acids long. The germline V gene encodes CDR1 KGHSH and CDR2 LQKENI.

The chain recombines TRBV4-3 with TRBJ2-1; 7 bases are shared with TRBD2. The CDR3 has 13 amino acids. Germline assignment: CDR1 LGHNA and CDR2 YSLEER. The trim removed 2 bases at V and 7 bases at J, leaving 2 bases unmatched. CDR3 bases: TGCGCCAGCAGCCAAAGGGGAGGGAATGAGCAGTTCTTC. Translating it yields CASSQRGGNEQFF.

The chain has TRBV9 and TRBJ2-2; no clear D gene. CDR1 and CDR2 (germline): SGDLS, YYNGEE. The CDR3 spans 15 residues. V gave up 2 bases and J gave up 6 bases, with 14 bases separating them. DNA for the CDR3: TGTGCCAGCAGCGTGTCGTTCAGCTTTGCCGGGGAGCTGTTTTTT. It encodes CASSVSFSFAGELFF.

The chain couples TRBV7-3 to TRBJ1-1; 7 bases fit TRBD1. CDR1 SGHTA and CDR2 FQGTGA come from the germline V gene. Trimming cost V 1 base and J 6 bases; bases outside gene matches: 5. The CDR3 runs to 14 residues. CDR3 nucleotides: TGTGCCAGCAGCTTAAGACAGGGCTCTTCTGAAGCTTTCTTT. This sequence encodes CASSLRQGSSEAFF.

This clone has just one count. The genes are TRBV7-2 and TRBJ2-5; TRBD2 matches at 10 bases. V trimming: 3 bases; J trimming: 5 bases; junction bases outside the gene matches: 6. Germline assignment: CDR1 SGHTA and CDR2 FQGNSA. The CDR3 is made up of 15 amino acids. The CDR3 sequence: CASSLGLARRETQYF. The CDR3 nucleotides are TGTGCCAGCAGCTTGGGACTAGCGCGACGGGAGACCCAGTACTTC.

V is TRBV29-1 and J is TRBJ2-3, with TRBD1 matching over 8 bases. The CDR3 contains 14 residues. V was clipped by 2 bases and J by 1 base; unmatched bases: 2. Germline values: CDR1 SQVTM, CDR2 ANQGSEA. In nucleotides, the CDR3 is TGCAGCGTTGAACAGGGGGCCCGCACAGATACGCAGTATTTT. This codes for CSVEQGARTDTQYF.

This chain uses TRBV6-1 with TRBJ2-7; 10 bases align to TRBD1. J was trimmed by 4 bases and V by 5 bases; bases with no gene match: 5. This CDR3 has 14 residues. Germline assignment: CDR1 MNHNS and CDR2 SASEGT. The CDR3, as DNA: TGTGCCAGCAGTACCCTGGACAGGGGGTACGAGCAGTACTTC. The encoded protein is CASSTLDRGYEQYF.

This CDR3 is CASSQGNTLSSGRRFYNEQFF. The CDR3 bases are TGTGCCAGCAGCCAAGGGAACACTTTATCTAGCGGGAGGCGATTCTACAATGAGCAGTTCTTC. This rearrangement joins TRBV14 to TRBJ2-1; TRBD2 agrees at 11 bases. Trimming at V came to 1 base and at J to 3 bases, leaving 17 bases not matched to a gene. The CDR3 is 21 residues long. CDR1 and CDR2 from the germline V gene are SGHDN and FVKESK. The entire variable domain, with the rest obtained from reference TRBV14 and TRBJ2-1, is as follows: EAGVTQFPSHSVIEKGQTVTLRCDPISGHDNLYWYRRVMGKEIKFLLHFVKESKQDESGMPNNRFLAERTGGTYSTLKVQPAELEDSGVYFCASSQGNTLSSGRRFYNEQFFGPGTRLTVL.

The V and J genes are TRBV7-8 and TRBJ2-5, with a weak D call TRBD2 (6 bases). CDR1 is SGHVS, CDR2 FQNEAQ, per germline. There are 15 residues in the CDR3. V was pared by 5 bases and J by 5 bases, with 18 bases between. CDR3 region: CASSLREPRRETQYF. The CDR3 DNA is TGTGCCAGCAGCCTCCGGGAGCCCAGGAGGGAGACCCAGTACTTC.